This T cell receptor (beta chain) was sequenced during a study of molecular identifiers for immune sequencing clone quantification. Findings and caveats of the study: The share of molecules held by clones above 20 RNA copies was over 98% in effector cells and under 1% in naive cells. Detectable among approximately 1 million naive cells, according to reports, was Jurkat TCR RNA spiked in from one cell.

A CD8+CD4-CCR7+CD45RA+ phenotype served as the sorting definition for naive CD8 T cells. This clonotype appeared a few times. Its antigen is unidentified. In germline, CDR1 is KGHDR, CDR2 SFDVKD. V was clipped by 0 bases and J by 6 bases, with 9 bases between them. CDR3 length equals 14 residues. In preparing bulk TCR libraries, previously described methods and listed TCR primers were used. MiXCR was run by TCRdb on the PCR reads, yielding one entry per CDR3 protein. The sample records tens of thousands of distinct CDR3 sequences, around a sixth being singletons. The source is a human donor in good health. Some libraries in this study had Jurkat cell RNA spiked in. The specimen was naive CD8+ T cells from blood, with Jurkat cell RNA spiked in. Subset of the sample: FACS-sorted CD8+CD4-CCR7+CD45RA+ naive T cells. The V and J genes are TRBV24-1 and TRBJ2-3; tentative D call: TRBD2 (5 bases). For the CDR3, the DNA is TGTGCCACCAGTGATTTGATGCTAGCTGATACGCAGTATTTT. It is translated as CATSDLMLADTQYF.